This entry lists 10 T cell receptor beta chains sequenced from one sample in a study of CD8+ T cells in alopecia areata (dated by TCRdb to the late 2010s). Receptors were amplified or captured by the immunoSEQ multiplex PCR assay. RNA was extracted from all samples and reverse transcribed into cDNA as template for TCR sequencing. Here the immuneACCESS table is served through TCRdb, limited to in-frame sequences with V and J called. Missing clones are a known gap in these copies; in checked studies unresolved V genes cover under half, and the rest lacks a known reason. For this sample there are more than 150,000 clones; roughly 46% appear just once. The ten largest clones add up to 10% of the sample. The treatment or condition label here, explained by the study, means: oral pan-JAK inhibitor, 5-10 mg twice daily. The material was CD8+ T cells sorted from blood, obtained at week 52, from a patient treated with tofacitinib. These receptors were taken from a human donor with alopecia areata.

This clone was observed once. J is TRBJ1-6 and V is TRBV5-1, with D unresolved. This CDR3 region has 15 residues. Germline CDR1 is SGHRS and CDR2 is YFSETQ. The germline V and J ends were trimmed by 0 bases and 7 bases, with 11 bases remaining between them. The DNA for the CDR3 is TGCGCCAGCAGCTTGGAGTCGACAAACAATTCACCCCTCCACTTT. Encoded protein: CASSLESTNNSPLHF.

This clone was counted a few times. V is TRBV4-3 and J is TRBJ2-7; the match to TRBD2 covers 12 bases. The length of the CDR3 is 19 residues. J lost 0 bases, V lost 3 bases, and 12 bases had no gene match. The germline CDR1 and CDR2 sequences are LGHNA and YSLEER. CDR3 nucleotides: TGCGCCAGCAGCCAGGCGACTAGCGGGGGTCCTCCCAGCTCCTACGAGCAGTACTTC. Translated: CASSQATSGGPPSSYEQYF.

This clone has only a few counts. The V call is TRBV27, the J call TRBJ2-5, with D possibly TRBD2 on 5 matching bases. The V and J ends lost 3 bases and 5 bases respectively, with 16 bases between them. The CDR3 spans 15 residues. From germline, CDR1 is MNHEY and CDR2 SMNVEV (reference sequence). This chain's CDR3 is CASSFRVAGVETQYF. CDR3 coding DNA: TGTGCCAGCAGTTTCCGAGTGGCGGGCGTGGAGACCCAGTACTTC.

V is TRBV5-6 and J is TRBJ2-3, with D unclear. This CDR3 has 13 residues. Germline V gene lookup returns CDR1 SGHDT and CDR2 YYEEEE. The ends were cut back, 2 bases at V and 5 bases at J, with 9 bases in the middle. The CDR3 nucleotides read TGTGCCAGCAGCTTTGGGCGGAGAGATACGCAGTATTTT. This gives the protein CASSFGRRDTQYF.

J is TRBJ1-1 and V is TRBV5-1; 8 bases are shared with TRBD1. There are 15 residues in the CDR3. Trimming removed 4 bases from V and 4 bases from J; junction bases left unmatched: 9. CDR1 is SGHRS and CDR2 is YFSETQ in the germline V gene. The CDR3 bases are TGCGCCAGCAGCCGGAACAGGGGGTCCAGCACTGAAGCTTTCTTT. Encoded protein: CASSRNRGSSTEAFF.

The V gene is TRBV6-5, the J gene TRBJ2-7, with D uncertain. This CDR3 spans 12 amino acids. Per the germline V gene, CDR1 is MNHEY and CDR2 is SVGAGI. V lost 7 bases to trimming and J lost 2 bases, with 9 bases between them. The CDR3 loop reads CASTRSTYEQYF. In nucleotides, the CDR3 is TGTGCCAGCACGAGGTCTACCTACGAGCAGTACTTC.

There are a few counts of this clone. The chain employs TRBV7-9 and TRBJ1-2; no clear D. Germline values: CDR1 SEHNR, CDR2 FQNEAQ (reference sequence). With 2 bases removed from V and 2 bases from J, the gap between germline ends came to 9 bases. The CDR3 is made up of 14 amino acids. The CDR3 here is CASSLIRLNYGYTF. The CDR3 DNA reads TGTGCCAGCAGCTTAATACGGCTCAACTATGGCTACACCTTC.

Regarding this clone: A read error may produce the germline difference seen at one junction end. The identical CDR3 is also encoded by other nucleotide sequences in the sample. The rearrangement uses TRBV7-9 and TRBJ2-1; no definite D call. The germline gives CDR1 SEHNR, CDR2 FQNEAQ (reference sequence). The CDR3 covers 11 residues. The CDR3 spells CASSLVDEQFF. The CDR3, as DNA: TGTGCCAGCAGTTTAGTAGATGAGCAGTTCTTC.

Written as DNA, the CDR3 is TGTGCCAGCAGCTCCGGGACAGGGGACAATGAGCAGTTCTTC. This encodes CASSSGTGDNEQFF. The chain uses TRBV13 and TRBJ2-1; 10 nucleotides match TRBD1. With V trimmed by 4 bases and J by 5 bases, 2 bases remained unmatched. This CDR3 spans 14 amino acids. Germline V gives CDR1 PRHDT, CDR2 FYEKMQ (reference sequence).

The CDR3 nucleotides are TGTGCCAGCAGTTCTACCAGGGGGCGGGCTAACTATGGCTACACCTTC. It specifies CASSSTRGRANYGYTF. The chain couples TRBV7-8 to TRBJ1-2; 8 bases align to TRBD1. CDR1 and CDR2 from the germline V gene are SGHVS and FQNEAQ. V dropped 6 bases and J dropped 0; count of bases not matched to a gene: 9. This CDR3 contains 16 residues.